The TCR beta chain described here comes from a study of T cell changes during pregnancy in multiple sclerosis. Sequencing was performed with immunoSEQ multiplex PCR; in TCRdb, only in-frame clones are kept and a portion is missing. The sample has 55,000 to 85,000 clones; approximately 90% are singletons. Unmatched junction bases numbered 7, after V lost 4 bases and J lost 8 bases. This CDR3 region has 15 residues. Per the germline V gene, CDR1 is SGHVS and CDR2 is FQNEAQ. This TCR was recovered from a female donor with multiple sclerosis, enrolled in a pregnancy study. This sequence joins TRBV7-8 and TRBJ2-1, with 11 bases identical to TRBD2. The sample in question was peripheral blood, obtained after pregnancy. The CDR3 bases are TGTGCCAGCAGCTCGACGACTAGCGGGATGTATGAGCAGTTCTTC. This gives the protein CASSSTTSGMYEQFF. Full variable domain (remainder filled in from reference TRBV7-8 and TRBJ2-1): GAGVSQSPRYKVAKRGQDVALRCDPISGHVSLFWYQQALGQGPEFLTYFQNEAQLDKSGLPSDRFFAERPEGSVSTLKIQRTQQEDSAVYLCASSSTTSGMYEQFFGPGTRLTVL.